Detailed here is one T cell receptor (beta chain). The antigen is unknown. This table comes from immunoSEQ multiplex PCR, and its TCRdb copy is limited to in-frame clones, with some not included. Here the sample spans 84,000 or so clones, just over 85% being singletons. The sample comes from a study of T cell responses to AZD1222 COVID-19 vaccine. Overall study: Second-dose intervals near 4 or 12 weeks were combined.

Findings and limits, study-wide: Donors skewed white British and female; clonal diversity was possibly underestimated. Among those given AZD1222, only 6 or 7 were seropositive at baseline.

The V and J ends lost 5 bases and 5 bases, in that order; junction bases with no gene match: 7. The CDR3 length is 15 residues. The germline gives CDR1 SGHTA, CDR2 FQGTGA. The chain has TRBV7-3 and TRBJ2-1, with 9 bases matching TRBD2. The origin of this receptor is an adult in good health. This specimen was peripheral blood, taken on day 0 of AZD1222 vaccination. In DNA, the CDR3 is TGTGCCAGCAGCCCGACTAGCGGAGCTGACAATGAGCAGTTCTTC. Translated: CASSPTSGADNEQFF.